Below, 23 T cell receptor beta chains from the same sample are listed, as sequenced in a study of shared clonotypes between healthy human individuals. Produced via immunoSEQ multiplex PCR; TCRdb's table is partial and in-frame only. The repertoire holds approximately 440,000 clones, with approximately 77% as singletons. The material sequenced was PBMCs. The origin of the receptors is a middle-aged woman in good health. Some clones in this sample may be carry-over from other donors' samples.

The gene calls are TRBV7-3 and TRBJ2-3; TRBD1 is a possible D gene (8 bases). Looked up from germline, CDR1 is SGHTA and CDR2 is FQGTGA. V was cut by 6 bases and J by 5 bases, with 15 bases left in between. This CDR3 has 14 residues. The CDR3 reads CASSSDREGDTQYF. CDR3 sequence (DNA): TGTGCCAGCAGTTCGGACAGGGAGGGAGATACGCAGTATTTT.

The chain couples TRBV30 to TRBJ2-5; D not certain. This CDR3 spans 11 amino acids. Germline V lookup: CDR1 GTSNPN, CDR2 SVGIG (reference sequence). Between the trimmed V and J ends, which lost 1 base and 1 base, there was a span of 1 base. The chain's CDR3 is CAWSGQETQYF. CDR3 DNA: TGTGCCTGGAGTGGCCAAGAGACCCAGTACTTC.

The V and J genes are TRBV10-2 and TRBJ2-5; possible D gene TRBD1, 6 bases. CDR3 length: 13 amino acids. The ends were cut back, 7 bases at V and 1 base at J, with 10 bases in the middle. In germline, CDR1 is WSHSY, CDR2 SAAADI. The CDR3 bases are TGCGCCAGCACAAGACAGGCCCAAGAGACCCAGTACTTC. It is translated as CASTRQAQETQYF.

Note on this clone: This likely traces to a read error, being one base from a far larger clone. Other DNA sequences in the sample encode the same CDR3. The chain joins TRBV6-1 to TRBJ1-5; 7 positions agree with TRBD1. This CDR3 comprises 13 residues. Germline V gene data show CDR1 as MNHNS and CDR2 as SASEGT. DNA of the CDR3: TGTGCCAGCAGATTGGACAGGCTCCAGCCCCAGCACTTT. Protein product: CASRLDRLQPQHF.

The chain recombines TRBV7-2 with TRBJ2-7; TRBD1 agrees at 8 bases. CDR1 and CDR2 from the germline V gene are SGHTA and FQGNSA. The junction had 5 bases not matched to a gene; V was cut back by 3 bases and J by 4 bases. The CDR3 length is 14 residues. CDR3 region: CASSFQGAGYEQYF. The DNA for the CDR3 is TGTGCCAGCAGCTTCCAGGGGGCTGGGTACGAGCAGTACTTC.

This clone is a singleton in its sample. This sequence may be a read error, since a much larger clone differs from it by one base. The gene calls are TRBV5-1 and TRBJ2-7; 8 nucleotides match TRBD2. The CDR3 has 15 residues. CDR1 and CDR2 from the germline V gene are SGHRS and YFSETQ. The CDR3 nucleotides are TGCGCCAGCAGCTCTACCGGGACTAGAGTTGGAGAGCAGCACTTC. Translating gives CASSSTGTRVGEQHF. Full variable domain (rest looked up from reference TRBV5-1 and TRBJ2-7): KAGVTQTPRYLIKTRGQQVTLSCSPISGHRSVSWYQQTPGQGLQFLFEYFSETQRNKGNFPGRFSGRQFSNSRSEMNVSTLELGDSALYLCASSSTGTRVGEQHFGPGTRLTVT.

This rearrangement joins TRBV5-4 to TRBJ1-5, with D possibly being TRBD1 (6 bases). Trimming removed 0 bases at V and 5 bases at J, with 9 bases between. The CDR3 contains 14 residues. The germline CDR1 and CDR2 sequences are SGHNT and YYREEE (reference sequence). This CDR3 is CASSLGGGDQPQHF. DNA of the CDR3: TGTGCCAGCAGCTTGGGAGGGGGTGATCAGCCCCAGCATTTT. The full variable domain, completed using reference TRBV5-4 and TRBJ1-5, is ETGVTQSPTHLIKTRGQQVTLRCSSQSGHNTVSWYQQALGQGPQFIFQYYREEENGRGNFPPRFSGLQFPNYSSELNVNALELDDSALYLCASSLGGGDQPQHFGDGTRLSIL.

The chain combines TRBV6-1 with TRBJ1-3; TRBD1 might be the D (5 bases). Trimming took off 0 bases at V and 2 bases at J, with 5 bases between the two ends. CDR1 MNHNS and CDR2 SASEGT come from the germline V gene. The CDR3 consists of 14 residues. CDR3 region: CASSEATAGNTIYF. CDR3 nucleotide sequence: TGTGCCAGCAGTGAAGCGACAGCTGGAAACACCATATATTTT.

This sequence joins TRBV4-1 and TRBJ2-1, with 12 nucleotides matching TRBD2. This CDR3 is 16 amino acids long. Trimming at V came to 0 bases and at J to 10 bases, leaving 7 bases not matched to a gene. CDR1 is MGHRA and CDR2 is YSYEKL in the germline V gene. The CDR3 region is CASSQDGLAGLQEQFF. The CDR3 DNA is TGCGCCAGCAGCCAAGATGGACTAGCGGGACTTCAGGAGCAGTTCTTC.

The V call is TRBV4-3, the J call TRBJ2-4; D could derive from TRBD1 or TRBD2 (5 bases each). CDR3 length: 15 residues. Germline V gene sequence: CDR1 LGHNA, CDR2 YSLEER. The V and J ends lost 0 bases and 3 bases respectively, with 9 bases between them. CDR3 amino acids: CASSQDTGLKNIQYF. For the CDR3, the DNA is TGCGCCAGCAGCCAAGACACAGGACTCAAAAACATTCAGTACTTC.

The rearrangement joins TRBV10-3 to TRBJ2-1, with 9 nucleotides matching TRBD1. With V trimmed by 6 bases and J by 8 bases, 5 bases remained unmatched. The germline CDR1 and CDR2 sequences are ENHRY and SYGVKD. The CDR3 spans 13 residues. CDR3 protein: CAIRGQGNDEQFF. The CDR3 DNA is TGTGCCATCAGGGGACAGGGAAATGATGAGCAGTTCTTC.

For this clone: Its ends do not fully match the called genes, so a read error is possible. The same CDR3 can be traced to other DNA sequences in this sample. CDR3 sequence (DNA): TGTGCCAGCAGCTTAGGGTCCGGTGTGCAGGATACGCAATATTTT. Encoded protein: CASSLGSGVQDTQYF. The gene calls are TRBV13 and TRBJ2-3; D is unclear. The CDR3 has 15 residues. Per germline, CDR1 PRHDT and CDR2 FYEKMQ (reference sequence). The whole variable domain, remainder taken from reference TRBV13 and TRBJ2-3, is AAGVIQSPRHLIKEKRETATLKCYPIPRHDTVYWYQQGPGQDPQFLISFYEKMQSDKGSIPDRFSAQQFSDYHSELNMSSLELGDSALYFCASSLGSGVQDTQYFGPGTRLTVL.

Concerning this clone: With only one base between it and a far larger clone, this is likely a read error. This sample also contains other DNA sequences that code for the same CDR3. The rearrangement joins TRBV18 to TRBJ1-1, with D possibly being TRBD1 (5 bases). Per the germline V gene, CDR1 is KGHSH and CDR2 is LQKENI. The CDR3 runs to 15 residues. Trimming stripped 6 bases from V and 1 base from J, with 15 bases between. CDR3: CASSSPGLQNTEAFF. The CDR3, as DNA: TGTGCCAGCTCGTCACCGGGGCTCCAGAACACTGAAGCTTTCTTT.

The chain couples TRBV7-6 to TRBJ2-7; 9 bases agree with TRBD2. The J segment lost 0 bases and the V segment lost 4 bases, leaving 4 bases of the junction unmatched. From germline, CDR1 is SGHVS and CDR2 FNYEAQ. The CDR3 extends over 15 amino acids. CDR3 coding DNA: TGTGCCAGCAGCTCCCTAGCGGGGAGCTCCTACGAGCAGTACTTC. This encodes CASSSLAGSSYEQYF.

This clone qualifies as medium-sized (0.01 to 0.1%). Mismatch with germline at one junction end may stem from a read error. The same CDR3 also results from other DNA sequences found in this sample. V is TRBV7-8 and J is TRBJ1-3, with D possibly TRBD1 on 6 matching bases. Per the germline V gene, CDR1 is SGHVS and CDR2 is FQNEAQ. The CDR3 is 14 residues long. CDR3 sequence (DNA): TGTGCCAGCAGCGCGAGATTAGTAAAGGGGGAGTTACATTTT. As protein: CASSARLVKGELHF. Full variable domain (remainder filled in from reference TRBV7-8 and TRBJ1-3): GAGVSQSPRYKVAKRGQDVALRCDPISGHVSLFWYQQALGQGPEFLTYFQNEAQLDKSGLPSDRFFAERPEGSVSTLKIQRTQQEDSAVYLCASSARLVKGELHFGEGSWLTVV.

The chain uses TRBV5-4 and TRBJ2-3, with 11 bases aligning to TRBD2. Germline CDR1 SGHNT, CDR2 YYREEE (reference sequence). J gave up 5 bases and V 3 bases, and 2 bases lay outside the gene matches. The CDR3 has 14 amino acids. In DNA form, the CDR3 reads TGTGCCAGCAGCTCCGGGACTAGCGGAGATACGCAGTATTTT. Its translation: CASSSGTSGDTQYF.

CDR3 coding DNA: TGTGCCAGCAGCGTAGGAGTAGCGGAGTGGTACGAGCAGTACTTC. Its translation: CASSVGVAEWYEQYF. The gene calls are TRBV9 and TRBJ2-7; tentative D call: TRBD2 (6 bases). Germline assignment: CDR1 SGDLS and CDR2 YYNGEE. V was shortened by 0 bases and J by 4 bases, with 14 bases between the two germline ends. The CDR3 loop spans 15 amino acids.

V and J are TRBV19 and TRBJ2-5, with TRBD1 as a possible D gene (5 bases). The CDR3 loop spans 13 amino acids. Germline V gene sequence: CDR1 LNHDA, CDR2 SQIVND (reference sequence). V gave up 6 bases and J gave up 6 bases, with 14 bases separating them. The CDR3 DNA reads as TGTGCCAGTAGCCCAGGGTTCTTGCAGACCCAGTACTTC. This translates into CASSPGFLQTQYF. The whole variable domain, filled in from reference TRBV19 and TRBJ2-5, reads DGGITQSPKYLFRKEGQNVTLSCEQNLNHDAMYWYRQDPGQGLRLIYYSQIVNDFQKGDIAEGYSVSREKKESFPLTVTSAQKNPTAFYLCASSPGFLQTQYFGPGTRLLVL.

The CDR3 coding sequence is TGTGCCAGCACGCAAGGGCGGGACCGGGAGCAGTTCTTC. Translation gives CASTQGRDREQFF. The chain has TRBV28 and TRBJ2-1, with D perhaps TRBD2 (6 bases). Trimming took off 7 bases at V and 10 bases at J, with 17 bases between the two ends. Germline V CDR1 and CDR2: MDHEN, SYDVKM. The CDR3 is 13 amino acids.

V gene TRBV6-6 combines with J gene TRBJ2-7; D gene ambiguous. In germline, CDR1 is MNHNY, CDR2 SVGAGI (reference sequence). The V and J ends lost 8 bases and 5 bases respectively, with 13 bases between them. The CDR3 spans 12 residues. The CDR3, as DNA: TGTGCCAGCGACTCGCACATTAACGAGCAGTACTTC. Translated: CASDSHINEQYF.

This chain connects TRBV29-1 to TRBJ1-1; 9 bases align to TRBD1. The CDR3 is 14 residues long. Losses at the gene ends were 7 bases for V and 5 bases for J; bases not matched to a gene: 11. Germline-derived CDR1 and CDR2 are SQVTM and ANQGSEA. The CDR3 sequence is CSAVRGGQGTEAFF. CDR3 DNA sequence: TGCAGCGCCGTGAGGGGGGGACAGGGTACTGAAGCTTTCTTT.

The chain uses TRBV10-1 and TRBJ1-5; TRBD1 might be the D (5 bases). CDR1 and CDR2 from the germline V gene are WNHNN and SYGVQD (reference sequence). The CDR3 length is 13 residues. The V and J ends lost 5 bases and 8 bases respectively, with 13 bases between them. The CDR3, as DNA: TGCGCCAGCAGTCCGGGACCAGGAAAGCCCCAGCATTTT. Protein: CASSPGPGKPQHF.

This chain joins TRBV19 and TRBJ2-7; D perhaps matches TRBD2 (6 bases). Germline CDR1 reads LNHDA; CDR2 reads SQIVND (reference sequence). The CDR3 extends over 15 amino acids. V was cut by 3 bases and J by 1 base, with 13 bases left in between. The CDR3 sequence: CASSINSGPSYEQYF. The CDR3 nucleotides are TGTGCCAGTAGTATCAATAGCGGACCGTCCTACGAGCAGTACTTC. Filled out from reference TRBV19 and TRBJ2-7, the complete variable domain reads DGGITQSPKYLFRKEGQNVTLSCEQNLNHDAMYWYRQDPGQGLRLIYYSQIVNDFQKGDIAEGYSVSREKKESFPLTVTSAQKNPTAFYLCASSINSGPSYEQYFGPGTRLTVT.